This entry lists 32 T cell receptor beta chains sequenced from one sample in a study of Graves' ophthalmopathy and Graves' hyperthyroidism. RNA served as the template for amplifying TCR beta CDR3 regions. First-round RT-PCR relied on HTBI primers, and a second-round multiplex PCR came next. TCRdb re-analysed the multiplex PCR reads in MiXCR, keeping a single row per CDR3 protein. The repertoire holds about 500,000 distinct CDR3 sequences, with approximately 15% as singletons. Sequencing was carried out using blood. The origin of the receptors is a woman in her thirties with Graves' ophthalmopathy.

This clonotype was seen a few times. The rearrangement links TRBV3-1 to TRBJ2-7; TRBD2 agrees at 9 bases. The CDR3 is 13 residues long. J lost 5 bases, V lost 3 bases, and 2 bases had no gene match. Germline assignment: CDR1 LGHDT and CDR2 YNNKEL (reference sequence). The CDR3 spells CASSQRGGDEQYF. DNA of the CDR3: TGTGCCAGCAGCCAGCGGGGGGGCGACGAGCAGTACTTC.

This clonotype turned up a few times. The chain recombines TRBV2 with TRBJ2-7, with TRBD1 identical over 12 bases. V gave up 1 base and J gave up 2 bases; unmatched junction bases: 3. The V gene's germline CDR1 is SNHLY and CDR2 FYNNEI. The CDR3 loop spans 16 amino acids. The CDR3 loop reads CASSEEGTGGPYEQYF. The CDR3 coding sequence is TGTGCCAGCAGTGAAGAGGGGACAGGGGGCCCCTACGAGCAGTACTTC.

This clonotype occurred a few times. V gene TRBV5-1 combines with J gene TRBJ2-7; 8 nucleotides match TRBD2. Looked up from germline, CDR1 is SGHRS and CDR2 is YFSETQ. V shed 6 bases and J 4 bases; nucleotides not matched to a gene: 12. CDR3 size: 15 residues. The CDR3 sequence is CASTVTGGGSYEQYF. For the CDR3, the DNA is TGCGCCAGCACTGTGACTGGCGGGGGGTCATACGAGCAGTACTTC.

This clonotype has ten or more counts. The V gene is TRBV27, the J gene TRBJ1-1; a possible D gene is TRBD1 (6 bases). V was shortened by 7 bases and J by 0 bases, with 27 bases between the two germline ends. The CDR3 is 19 residues long. Germline CDR1 reads MNHEY; CDR2 reads SMNVEV (reference sequence). CDR3 region: CASISSPGATGLMNTEAFF. The CDR3 bases are TGTGCCAGCATCAGTTCTCCTGGGGCGACAGGTTTGATGAACACTGAAGCTTTCTTT.

This clonotype occurred a few times. Possible read error: a much larger clone is one base away. The chain combines TRBV20-1 with TRBJ1-5; D not resolved. Germline V CDR1 and CDR2: DFQATT, SNEGSKA (reference sequence). Deletions cut 3 bases from V and 10 bases from J, with 19 bases between. CDR3 length: 14 residues. The CDR3 spells CSARGSVSGHPQHF. CDR3 DNA sequence: TGCAGTGCTAGGGGGTCCGTTTCAGGTCATCCCCAGCATTTT.

This clonotype was found many times. The V and J genes are TRBV30 and TRBJ1-2; TRBD1 matches at 9 bases. Germline CDR1 GTSNPN, CDR2 SVGIG (reference sequence). The CDR3 is 15 residues long. The ends lost 3 bases at V and 5 bases at J; junction bases unmatched: 10. The CDR3 nucleotides are TGTGCCTGGAGGGACACTGGGACAGGGATGTATGGCTACACCTTC. It is translated as CAWRDTGTGMYGYTF.

This clonotype was observed many times. This chain links TRBV6-5 with TRBJ1-5; the D gene is possibly TRBD1 (5 bases). V lost 9 bases and J 3 bases, leaving 15 bases between the germline ends. This CDR3 contains 14 residues. CDR1 is MNHEY and CDR2 is SVGAGI in the germline V gene. This CDR3 is CASNPGGFNQPQHF. CDR3 nucleotides: TGTGCCAGTAATCCGGGGGGGTTCAATCAGCCCCAGCATTTT.

This clonotype came up many times. The V gene is TRBV6-1, the J gene TRBJ1-6; D is unresolved. V lost 6 bases to trimming and J lost 9 bases, with 15 bases between them. Looked up from germline, CDR1 is MNHNS and CDR2 is SASEGT. The length of the CDR3 is 14 residues. This CDR3 is CASSLKMQLSPLHF. The DNA of the CDR3 is TGTGCCAGCAGCCTGAAGATGCAGCTTTCACCCCTCCACTTT.

At least ten counts were recorded for this clonotype. V gene TRBV9 combines with J gene TRBJ2-6; D is undetermined. Germline lookup yields CDR1 SGDLS and CDR2 YYNGEE. CDR3 length equals 15 residues. The V end lost 6 bases, the J end lost 4 bases, and 14 bases lay between the germline ends. The CDR3 reads CASTTTPHGANVLTF. CDR3 sequence (DNA): TGTGCCAGCACCACCACACCCCACGGGGCCAACGTCCTGACTTTC.

This clonotype was seen only a few times. The chain employs TRBV3-1 and TRBJ1-1, with D possibly being TRBD1 (5 bases). V was cut by 4 bases and J by 7 bases, with 13 bases left in between. Germline assignment: CDR1 LGHDT and CDR2 YNNKEL (reference sequence). The length of the CDR3 is 13 residues. The CDR3 protein is CASSRGVPDEAFF. Here the CDR3 DNA reads TGTGCCAGCAGCCGGGGGGTACCAGATGAAGCTTTCTTT.

This clonotype has ten or more counts. The rearrangement links TRBV30 to TRBJ1-5; D is perhaps TRBD1 (6 bases). Germline values: CDR1 GTSNPN, CDR2 SVGIG (reference sequence). Trimming stripped 2 bases from V and 2 bases from J, with 13 bases between. The CDR3 has 15 residues. The CDR3 DNA reads TGTGCCTGGAGTATTAACAGGGTTGGCAATCAGCCCCAGCATTTT. Its translation is CAWSINRVGNQPQHF.

As to this clonotype: The final CDR3 position lacks the conserved phenylalanine or tryptophan, pointing to a likely read error. V gene TRBV9 combines with J gene TRBJ1-2; D may be TRBD1 (6 bases). The CDR3 spans 14 residues. Germline lookup yields CDR1 SGDLS and CDR2 YYNGEE. Trimming stripped 3 bases from V and 0 bases from J, with 9 bases between. The CDR3, as DNA: TGTGCCAGCAGCGGACAGGTTTCTAACTATGGCTACACCTAC. Its protein product is CASSGQVSNYGYTY.

This clonotype was counted many times. The genes are TRBV15 and TRBJ2-4; a possible D gene is TRBD1 (5 bases). Trimming left V 5 bases short and J 0 bases short, with 8 bases between. The CDR3 sequence is 14 residues long. CDR1 is LNHNV and CDR2 is YYDKDF in the germline V gene (reference sequence). The CDR3 loop is CATSRTGAKNIQYF. DNA for the CDR3: TGTGCCACCAGCCGAACAGGAGCCAAAAACATTCAGTACTTC.

This clonotype has at least ten counts. The V and J genes are TRBV12-3 or TRBV12-4 and TRBJ2-7; possibly TRBD2 for D (5 bases). Trimming shortened V by 0 bases and J by 5 bases, and 8 bases separated the two germline ends. This CDR3 contains 13 residues. CDR3 residues: CASSLAHGNEQYF. In DNA form, the CDR3 reads TGTGCCAGCAGTTTAGCGCACGGGAACGAGCAGTACTTC.

This sequence joins TRBV6-1 and TRBJ1-5; D is perhaps TRBD1 (5 bases). This CDR3 region has 16 residues. Trimming shortened V by 2 bases and J by 3 bases, and 14 bases separated the two germline ends. Germline V CDR1 and CDR2: MNHNS, SASEGT. CDR3 loop: CASSEKAAGPNQPQHF. The DNA for the CDR3 is TGTGCCAGCAGTGAAAAGGCGGCAGGGCCCAATCAGCCCCAGCATTTT.

In this sample, this clonotype turned up a few times. V and J are TRBV28 and TRBJ2-5; TRBD1 agrees at 7 bases. Germline V gene data show CDR1 as MDHEN and CDR2 as SYDVKM. The CDR3 sequence is 15 residues long. Trimming cost V 5 bases and J 5 bases; bases outside gene matches: 11. CDR3 in DNA: TGTGCCAGCAGTCCCACAGGGGACGGGTATGAGACCCAGTACTTC. Protein product: CASSPTGDGYETQYF. The whole variable domain, filled in from reference TRBV28 and TRBJ2-5, reads DVKVTQSSRYLVKRTGEKVFLECVQDMDHENMFWYRQDPGLGLRLIYFSYDVKMKEKGDIPEGYSVSREKKERFSLILESASTNQTSMYLCASSPTGDGYETQYFGPGTRLLVL.

In this sample, this clonotype turned up many times. The chain uses TRBV29-1 and TRBJ1-2; 7 bases line up with TRBD1. The J segment lost 8 bases and the V segment lost 0 bases, leaving 6 bases of the junction unmatched. The CDR3 sequence is 13 residues long. Germline values: CDR1 SQVTM, CDR2 ANQGSEA. CDR3 residues: CSVEEDREEGYTF. CDR3 coding DNA: TGCAGCGTTGAAGAAGACAGGGAGGAAGGCTACACCTTC.

This clonotype was seen more than once but under ten times. The V gene is TRBV4-1, the J gene TRBJ1-1, with 7 bases identical to TRBD1. The J segment lost 10 bases and the V segment lost 2 bases, leaving 10 bases of the junction unmatched. The CDR3 covers 14 residues. The germline V gene has CDR1 MGHRA and CDR2 YSYEKL. As DNA, the CDR3 is TGCGCCAGCAGCCAAACCGGAAGGGGGCGCGGAGCTTTCTTT. Translating it yields CASSQTGRGRGAFF.

The chain combines TRBV11-2 with TRBJ1-6; D is unresolved. Looked up from germline, CDR1 is SGHAT and CDR2 is FQNNGV. The CDR3 is 16 residues long. V was shortened by 2 bases and J by 4 bases, with 12 bases between the two germline ends. CDR3 nucleotide sequence: TGTGCCAGCAGCTTATTACCCCGGGGATATAATTCACCCCTCCACTTT. Translating gives CASSLLPRGYNSPLHF.

The table lists this clonotype with many counts. The gene calls are TRBV2 and TRBJ2-1, with TRBD2 identical over 11 bases. Germline trimming cut 7 bases from V and 6 bases from J; bases unmatched to any gene: 5. Germline CDR1 SNHLY, CDR2 FYNNEI. The CDR3 has 14 amino acids. CDR3 DNA: TGTGCCAGCAAGCGACTAGCGGGAATCAATGAGCAGTTCTTC. Its translation: CASKRLAGINEQFF.

Many counts were recorded for this clonotype. This chain links TRBV27 with TRBJ2-5, with 8 bases lining up with TRBD1. The CDR3 has 16 amino acids. The trim removed 5 bases at V and 2 bases at J, leaving 10 bases unmatched. Germline V gene lookup returns CDR1 MNHEY and CDR2 SMNVEV (reference sequence). CDR3 protein: CASSPGTGVHQETQYF. CDR3 coding DNA: TGTGCCAGCAGTCCCGGGACAGGTGTACATCAAGAGACCCAGTACTTC.

Many counts were recorded for this clonotype. This chain connects TRBV13 to TRBJ2-2; 14 bases agree with TRBD2. J gave up 4 bases and V 5 bases, and 9 bases lay outside the gene matches. Germline V gene lookup returns CDR1 PRHDT and CDR2 FYEKMQ (reference sequence). This CDR3 region has 18 residues. This CDR3 reads CASSAPQGLAGGTGELFF. CDR3 bases: TGTGCCAGCAGCGCACCACAAGGACTAGCGGGAGGCACCGGGGAGCTGTTTTTT.

This clonotype was seen a handful of times. The chain carries TRBV20-1 and TRBJ1-2; no reliable D call. Germline lookup yields CDR1 DFQATT and CDR2 SNEGSKA (reference sequence). The CDR3 has 13 residues. Trimming removed 5 bases from V and 6 bases from J, with 16 bases in between. CDR3: CSASKRTADGYTF. DNA for the CDR3: TGCAGTGCTTCCAAACGGACCGCTGATGGCTACACCTTC.

This clonotype occurred many times. This sequence joins TRBV24-1 and TRBJ2-2; maybe TRBD2 (6 bases). The germline V and J ends were trimmed by 7 bases and 4 bases, with 9 bases remaining between them. The CDR3 consists of 13 residues. Germline-derived CDR1 and CDR2 are KGHDR and SFDVKD. CDR3 nucleotide sequence: TGTGCCACCAGGGGACTCATCACCGGGGAGCTGTTTTTT. Amino acids: CATRGLITGELFF.

This clonotype was detected many times. The chain has TRBV12-3 or TRBV12-4 and TRBJ1-5; D unresolved. With 1 base removed from V and 0 bases from J, the gap between germline ends came to 7 bases. The CDR3 is 15 amino acids. The CDR3: CASSLGGSSNQPQHF. CDR3 bases: TGTGCCAGCAGTTTAGGAGGCAGTAGCAATCAGCCCCAGCATTTT.

This clonotype was observed a few times. The rearrangement joins TRBV18 to TRBJ2-5; 9 nucleotides align to TRBD1. Germline V gene lookup returns CDR1 KGHSH and CDR2 LQKENI. V lost 6 bases and J lost 1; bases outside the gene matches: 6. The CDR3 runs to 15 residues. As DNA, the CDR3 is TGTGCCAGCTCGATGGGACAGGGATTCCAAGAGACCCAGTACTTC. It encodes CASSMGQGFQETQYF.

This clonotype was seen ten or more times. The CDR3 here is CSANVLAGGPTQETQYF. In DNA form, the CDR3 reads TGCAGTGCTAACGTCCTAGCGGGAGGGCCTACCCAAGAGACCCAGTACTTC. The rearrangement links TRBV20-1 to TRBJ2-5; 12 bases fit TRBD2. V lost 4 bases and J lost 1; bases outside the gene matches: 10. Germline CDR1 reads DFQATT; CDR2 reads SNEGSKA (reference sequence). The CDR3 is 17 residues long.

Of note for this clonotype: At one end the junction does not follow the germline gene, possibly because of a read error. V and J are TRBV6-1 and TRBJ1-1, with 9 bases matching TRBD1. Germline V gene sequence: CDR1 MNHNS, CDR2 SASEGT. The CDR3 covers 16 residues. The DNA of the CDR3 is TGTGCCAGCAGGGATACCGGACAGGGGTTGAAAACTGAAGCTTTCTTT. It codes for CASRDTGQGLKTEAFF.

There are a few counts of this clonotype. The chain links TRBV30 to TRBJ1-1; D is unresolved. The CDR3 totals 14 residues. CDR1 and CDR2 from the germline V gene are GTSNPN and SVGIG (reference sequence). The germline V and J ends were trimmed by 3 bases and 1 base, with 12 bases remaining between them. The CDR3 reads CAWRAPERNTEAFF. The CDR3 DNA is TGTGCCTGGAGGGCCCCCGAGAGGAACACTGAAGCTTTCTTT.

In its sample, this clonotype was seen many times. The rearrangement joins TRBV12-3 or TRBV12-4 to TRBJ1-1; 8 bases are a match to TRBD1. This CDR3 region has 15 residues. With V trimmed by 5 bases and J by 6 bases, 11 bases remained unmatched. The chain's CDR3 is CASSPRQGPGAEAFF. The CDR3 DNA is TGTGCCAGCAGTCCCAGACAGGGGCCCGGCGCTGAAGCTTTCTTT.

A few counts support this clonotype. The genes are TRBV29-1 and TRBJ1-2; D is unresolved. The CDR3 loop spans 12 amino acids. Trimming left V 6 bases short and J 5 bases short, with 13 bases between. Germline assignment: CDR1 SQVTM and CDR2 ANQGSEA. CDR3 bases: TGCAGCGTGTCCGACTGGGTATATGGCTACACCTTC. This codes for CSVSDWVYGYTF.

Only a few counts were recorded for this clonotype. The genes are TRBV5-1 and TRBJ2-2; D uncertain. Germline lookup yields CDR1 SGHRS and CDR2 YFSETQ. The CDR3 has 15 residues. V lost 0 bases, J lost 6 bases, and 12 bases lay in between. The DNA of the CDR3 is TGCGCCAGCAGCTTGGGCGTGTTGGGCTCCGGGGAGCTGTTTTTT. Its protein is CASSLGVLGSGELFF.